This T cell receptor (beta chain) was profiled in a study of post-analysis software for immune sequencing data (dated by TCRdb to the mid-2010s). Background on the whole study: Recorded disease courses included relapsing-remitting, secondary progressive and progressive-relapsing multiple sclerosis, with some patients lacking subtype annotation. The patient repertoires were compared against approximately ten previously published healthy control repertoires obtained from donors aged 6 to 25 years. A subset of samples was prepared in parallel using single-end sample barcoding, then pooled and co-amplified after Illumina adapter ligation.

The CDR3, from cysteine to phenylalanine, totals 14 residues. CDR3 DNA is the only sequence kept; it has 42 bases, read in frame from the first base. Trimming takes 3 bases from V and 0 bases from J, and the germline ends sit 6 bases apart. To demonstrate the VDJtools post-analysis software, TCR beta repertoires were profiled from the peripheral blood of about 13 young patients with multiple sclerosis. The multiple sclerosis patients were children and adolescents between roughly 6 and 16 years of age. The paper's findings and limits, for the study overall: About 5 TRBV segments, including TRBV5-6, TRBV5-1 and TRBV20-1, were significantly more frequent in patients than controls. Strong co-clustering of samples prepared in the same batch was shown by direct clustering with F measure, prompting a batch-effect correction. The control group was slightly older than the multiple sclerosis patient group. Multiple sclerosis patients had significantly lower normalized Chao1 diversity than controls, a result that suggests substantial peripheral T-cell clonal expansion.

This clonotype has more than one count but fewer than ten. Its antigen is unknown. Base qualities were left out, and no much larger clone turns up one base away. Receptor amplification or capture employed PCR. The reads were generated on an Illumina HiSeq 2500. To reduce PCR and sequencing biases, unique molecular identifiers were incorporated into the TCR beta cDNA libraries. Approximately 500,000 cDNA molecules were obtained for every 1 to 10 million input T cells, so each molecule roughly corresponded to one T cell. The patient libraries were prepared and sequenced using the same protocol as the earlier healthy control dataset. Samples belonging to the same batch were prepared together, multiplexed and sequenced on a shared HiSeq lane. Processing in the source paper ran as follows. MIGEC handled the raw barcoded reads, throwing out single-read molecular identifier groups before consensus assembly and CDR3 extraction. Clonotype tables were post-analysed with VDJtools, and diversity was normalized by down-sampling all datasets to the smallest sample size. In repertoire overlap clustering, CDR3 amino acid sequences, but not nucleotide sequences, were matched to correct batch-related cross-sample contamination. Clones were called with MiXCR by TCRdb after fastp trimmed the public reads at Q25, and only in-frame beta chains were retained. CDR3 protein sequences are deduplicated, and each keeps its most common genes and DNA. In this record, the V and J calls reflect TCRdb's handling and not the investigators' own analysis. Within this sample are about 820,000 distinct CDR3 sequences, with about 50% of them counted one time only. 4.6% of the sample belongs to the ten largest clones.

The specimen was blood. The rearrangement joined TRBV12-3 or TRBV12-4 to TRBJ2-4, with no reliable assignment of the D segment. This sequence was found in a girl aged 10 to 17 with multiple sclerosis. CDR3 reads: CASSFGLAKNIQYF. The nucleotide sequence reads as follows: TGTGCCAGCAGTTTCGGGCTAGCCAAAAACATTCAGTACTTC.